This is a list of T cell receptor beta chains from one sample in a study of T cell responses to AZD1222 COVID-19 vaccine. The data were produced by immunoSEQ multiplex PCR, yet TCRdb's version contains in-frame clones alone and is incomplete. In the table there are 150,000 or so clones, 85% to 90% of which are singletons. The material sequenced was peripheral blood, taken on day 0 of MenACWY control vaccination. The receptors here all came from an adult in good health. Each CDR3 is given with its conserved first and last residue. Each record gives: CDR3 protein, CDR3 length, clone size, V gene. Size tells how often a clone was seen (once, few, many) or the class of an expanded clone, and some rows leave it out.

CASSLATGSYNEQFF 15 . TRBV7-2
CASSYRVDEQFF 12 . TRBV5-6
CASSQDATKNIQYF 14 . TRBV3-1/TRBV3-2
CASTLVRSNQPQHF 14 . TRBV19
CASSKAGTNGNTIYF 15 few TRBV5-1
CATLAQGAGNTEAFF 15 . TRBV28
CASIENRQNSPLHF 14 . TRBV6-6
CASSHGTGSEQYF 13 . TRBV5-1
CASSPMSNNEQYF 13 . TRBV18
CASSSWTDLNTEAFF 15 . TRBV7-9
CASSRLTGELFF 12 many TRBV27
CASKRDRTNEKLFF 14 . TRBV6-5
CASSEAAGPEDTQYF 15 once TRBV2
CASSQGGQNEQYF 13 . TRBV4-2
CASSQDVGVAFF 12 few TRBV4-3
CASSLSVQGLKNSPLHF 17 . TRBV7-6
CASRQDSLNSYEQYF 15 . TRBV6-5
CASSLSRGSDRAHNQPQHF 19 . TRBV28
CASSSGASTDTQYF 14 . TRBV28
CASSAGSGRSTYEQYF 16 few TRBV9
CASSIGPPEGYTF 13 . TRBV19
CATSRDGREAFF 12 . TRBV15
CASSSRGANQPQHF 14 . TRBV19
CASSELGGGTGYTF 14 . TRBV6-1
CASSLKGGTGWNTIYF 16 . TRBV5-6
CASSRTVTNEKLFF 14 . TRBV19
CASSLGQVGGVWANVLTF 18 . TRBV5-4
CASSYSPGGDGYTF 14 . TRBV6-2/TRBV6-3
CASSLRQGGRDTQYF 15 . TRBV3-1/TRBV3-2
CASSAVFNARDTEAFF 16 once TRBV18
CASSFQDSEQYF 12 . TRBV6-5
CASSRDRTGSYEQYF 15 . TRBV18
CASSPYTDTQYF 12 . TRBV28
CASGSSYSNQPQHF 14 few TRBV27
CASSDGQGGFQPQHF 15 . TRBV6-1
CASSLSRGSGANVLTF 16 . TRBV27
CASSQDRSTQYF 12 few TRBV4-2
CASSDGRSGANVLTF 15 once TRBV6-4
CASSFLDRGRPDTQYF 16 . TRBV5-6
CASSTGGSNQPQHF 14 . TRBV18
CASSLTLAGAPGTGELFF 18 . TRBV7-8
CASSVGSYNSPLHF 14 . TRBV25-1
CASSKAVREQFF 12 . TRBV2
CASRWTGNTGELFF 14 . TRBV19
CASRMNTEAFF 11 . TRBV28
CASRSDGRSPFF 12 . TRBV12-3/TRBV12-4
CASSYASYGYTF 12 once TRBV12-3/TRBV12-4
CSARLTDTQYF 11 . TRBV20-1
CASSFTGDMNTEAFF 15 . TRBV7-2
CASSYDRSYTDTQYF 15 . TRBV6-5
CASSVGQGRGGNQPQHF 17 . TRBV19
CASSLGGYYGYTF 13 . TRBV27
CASSQGTRSGNTIYF 15 few TRBV3-1/TRBV3-2
CASTASAGGPGDTQYF 16 . TRBV4-2